This T cell receptor beta chain was identified during a study of blood T cell repertoires in COVID-19. In the study overall: There were acute and convalescent COVID-19 samples, and they came from the United States, Italy and Spain. T cells, B-cell-depleted T cells, or PBMCs provided the cDNA or gDNA that served as material.

In the study's own analysis: By means of reference gene primer amplification, nucleated cell counts were estimated. Measured with immunoSEQ multiplex PCR; TCRdb has only the in-frame clones, and not every one. V, J and clone size derive from that table, while D and trimming were established from the DNA sequence. Of nearly 350,000 clones listed, around 80% are singletons. Trimming left V 5 bases short and J 4 bases short, with 9 bases between. The CDR3 runs 12 residues. Germline V gene sequence: CDR1 SGHTA, CDR2 FQGNSA. The gene calls are TRBV7-2 and TRBJ2-7; D uncertain. The sample consisted of peripheral blood. This receptor was obtained from a man aged 30 to 45 with active or convalescent COVID-19. The chain's CDR3 is CASSPTVYEQYF. The CDR3 DNA reads as TGTGCCAGCAGCCCTACGGTTTACGAGCAGTACTTC.